This record covers a single T cell receptor beta chain. Its antigen remains unknown. The data were produced by immunoSEQ multiplex PCR, yet TCRdb's version contains in-frame clones alone and is incomplete. Altogether nearly 25,000 clones are present, roughly 70% being singletons, with the ten largest covering 15% to 20%. Germline V gene data show CDR1 as GTSNPN and CDR2 as SVGIG (reference sequence). J gave up 7 bases and V 0 bases, and 1 base lay outside the gene matches. The CDR3 is 12 residues long. The sample is drawn from a study of CD4 T cells in relation to SARS-CoV-2 and coronaviruses. Study at large: PBMCs were cultured with antigen for approximately nine days before TCR beta sequencing.

Before the COVID-19 pandemic, during about 2010-2018, CD4+ T cells were taken from unexposed donors. After roughly ten days of culture, CD4+ T cells were isolated. Cells permitting, SARS-CoV-2 S/N and four cold-coronavirus spikes were tested on unexposed-donor CD4+ T cells. Cultures received half-medium IL-2 refreshes on days 3 and 7. The rearrangement links TRBV30 to TRBJ1-2, with 8 nucleotides matching TRBD1. This receptor was identified in a human donor in good health. Sequenced sample: CD4+ T cells from PBMCs, cultured in vitro. The CDR3 DNA reads as TGTGCCTGGAGTGTGGGGACAGGTGGCTACACCTTC. Amino acid sequence: CAWSVGTGGYTF.